This T cell receptor (beta chain) stems from a study of blood T cell repertoires in COVID-19. Study-wide context: Spain, Italy and the United States supplied samples that represented acute and convalescent COVID-19. Sources were T cells, B-cell-depleted T cells, or PBMCs; the material itself was cDNA or gDNA.

The germline V gene has CDR1 SNHLY and CDR2 FYNNEI. The V segment lost 7 bases and the J segment 3 bases; nucleotides outside the gene matches: 5. There are 14 residues in the CDR3. Methods used by the authors: Estimates of nucleated cell counts were drawn from the amplification of reference gene primers. The data were produced by immunoSEQ multiplex PCR, yet TCRdb's version contains in-frame clones alone and is incomplete. Clone size and the V and J calls come from that table; the DNA yielded D and trimming. The table lists 60,000 to 75,000 clones, around four fifths of them singletons, with 6% to 6.5% in the top ten.

The V and J genes are TRBV2 and TRBJ2-5; 10 bases align to TRBD1. The source is a human donor in a cohort sampled during active COVID-19. The sequenced sample was peripheral blood. The CDR3 sequence: CASNRDRGEETQYF. In DNA form, the CDR3 reads TGTGCCAGCAATAGGGACAGGGGCGAAGAGACCCAGTACTTC.